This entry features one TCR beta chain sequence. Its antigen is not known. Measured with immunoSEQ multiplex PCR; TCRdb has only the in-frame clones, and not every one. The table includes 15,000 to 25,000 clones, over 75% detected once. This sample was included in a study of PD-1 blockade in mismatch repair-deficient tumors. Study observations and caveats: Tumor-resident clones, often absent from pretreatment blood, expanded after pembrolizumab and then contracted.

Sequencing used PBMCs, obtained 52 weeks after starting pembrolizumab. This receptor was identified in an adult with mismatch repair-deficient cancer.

The CDR3 reads CASTRRGGYNQPQHF. The DNA for the CDR3 is TGTGCCAGCACCCGCCGGGGTGGGTACAATCAGCCCCAGCATTTT. V is TRBV28 and J is TRBJ1-5; unclear D gene. The ends were cut back, 7 bases at V and 3 bases at J, with 16 bases in the middle. Germline CDR1 is MDHEN and CDR2 is SYDVKM. CDR3 length: 15 amino acids.